The clone carrying this T cell receptor (beta chain) has only a few counts. Its antigen is not identified. Trimming left V 2 bases short and J 6 bases short, with 10 bases between. CDR3 length equals 13 residues. Per the germline V gene, CDR1 is MNHEY and CDR2 is SMNVEV (reference sequence). TCRdb analysed the reads with MiXCR anew, one entry per CDR3 protein. The table includes about 890,000 distinct CDR3 sequences, less than 40% detected once. The data are from a study of T cell repertoires in cytomegalovirus infection. Study in general: Epitope selection comprised recently identified HLA-C-restricted CMV epitopes and well-studied HLA-B-restricted CMV epitopes.

Study results and caveats: HLA-C-restricted CMV-specific TCR beta clonotypes were dominant in the ex vivo response. Summed frequency of public TCR beta families distinguished CMV carriers with the relevant HLA.

The specimen was cultured CD8+ T cells from PBMCs, collected from culture after CMV antigen stimulation. This sequence was found in a human donor in good health (CMV status not recorded). Some clones in this sample may be carry-over from other donors' samples. This sequence joins TRBV27 and TRBJ1-2; a possible D gene is TRBD1 (6 bases). CDR3 nucleotides: TGTGCCAGCAGTTTAACGGCAGGGGATGGCTACACCTTC. As protein: CASSLTAGDGYTF.